This T cell receptor beta chain was profiled in a study of CD8 T cells in Susac syndrome. The RNA input was roughly 0.45 to 1 ug, and it was reverse transcribed with random hexamers. Amplification of TCR beta CDR3 was carried out by immunoSEQ multiplex PCR, which covered 54 Vbeta and 13 Jbeta segments. TCRdb ran MiXCR on the immunoSEQ multiplex PCR reads and lists one entry per CDR3 protein. There are some 200,000 distinct CDR3 sequences in the sample; 90% to 95% occur only once, and 0.093% lies in the top ten. The J segment lost 7 bases and the V segment lost 2 bases, leaving 9 bases of the junction unmatched. Germline V gives CDR1 SGHAT, CDR2 FQNNGV. The CDR3 covers 16 residues. Sequencing targeted TCR beta in T cells from blood (CD8+ and CD4+). The authors negatively isolated CD8+ and CD4+ T cells and FACS-enriched TEMRA cells.

The gene calls are TRBV11-2 and TRBJ2-2; 8 bases fit TRBD1. Sequenced input: CD4+ T cells from PBMCs. This clonotype was sampled from a human donor with multiple sclerosis. CDR3 sequence (DNA): TGTGCCAGCAGCTTACTTGGCCAGGGGGCGGTCGGGGAGCTGTTTTTT. Translated, it gives CASSLLGQGAVGELFF.